These 3 T cell receptor beta chains came from one sample sequenced in a study of T-cell memory formation after mild COVID-19. TCRdb reprocessed the 5' RACE reads via MiXCR and lists one record per CDR3 protein. Here the sample spans roughly 150,000 distinct CDR3 sequences, 10% to 15% being singletons. The material sequenced was PBMCs or a T cell subset sorted from them (not recorded which). All receptors come from a young man who had mild COVID-19 (a few samples of this study predate the infection). Cell type and time point are not known.

This chain connects TRBV4-1 to TRBJ2-5; 9 nucleotides agree with TRBD1. CDR3 length equals 16 residues. Germline assignment: CDR1 MGHRA and CDR2 YSYEKL. J was trimmed by 2 bases and V by 3 bases; bases with no gene match: 7. The chain's CDR3 is CASSQEGQGRQETQYF. CDR3 bases: TGCGCCAGCAGCCAGGAGGGACAGGGAAGGCAAGAGACCCAGTACTTC.

This clonotype was observed a few times. The chain links TRBV5-1 to TRBJ2-3; 11 bases match TRBD2. The CDR3 sequence is 16 residues long. V lost 4 bases and J lost 0; bases outside the gene matches: 4. CDR1 and CDR2 (germline): SGHRS, YFSETQ. CDR3 nucleotide sequence: TGCGCCAGCAGCGACGGGACTAGCGGAAGCACAGATACGCAGTATTTT. The encoded protein is CASSDGTSGSTDTQYF.

This clonotype was recorded many times. V is TRBV10-3 and J is TRBJ1-1; TRBD1 matches 8 bases. V gave up 7 bases and J gave up 12 bases; unmatched junction bases: 13. Germline CDR1 ENHRY, CDR2 SYGVKD. The CDR3 length is 13 residues. DNA of the CDR3: TGTGCCATCACCTCGGACAGGGAAGGCAATTCTTTCTTT. Its protein is CAITSDREGNSFF.